This TCR beta chain stems from a study of cytomegalovirus exposure and HLA in healthy donors. PCR used 60 Vbeta primers and 13 Jbeta primers. Clones were sequenced by immunoSEQ multiplex PCR, and TCRdb holds only the in-frame ones, with some missing. Of 150,000 to 200,000 clones in the sample, just over 70% were seen once. Trimming left V 3 bases short and J 5 bases short, with 19 bases between. The CDR3 is 16 amino acids. Per the germline V gene, CDR1 is SGHDT and CDR2 is YYEEEE. The rearrangement links TRBV5-6 to TRBJ2-3, with a weak D call TRBD2 (6 bases). Sequenced input: PBMCs. The clonotype comes from a man younger than 30 in good health and CMV-seropositive. DNA for the CDR3: TGTGCCAGCAGCTCGTATAGCGGCAACTTGGGAGATACGCAGTATTTT. This translates into CASSSYSGNLGDTQYF.